The 18 T cell receptor beta chains listed next were all sequenced from one sample in a study of blood T cell repertoires in COVID-19. The repertoire was sequenced with immunoSEQ multiplex PCR; TCRdb's copy has only in-frame clones and lacks some. The sample holds more than 100,000 clones, 70% to 85% seen once. Sequenced sample: peripheral blood. All receptors derive from a woman in her fifties or sixties with acute or convalescent COVID-19.

This sequence joins TRBV3-1 (or the pseudogene TRBV3-2) and TRBJ2-1, with 9 positions matching TRBD2. The CDR3 runs 15 residues. Germline assignment: CDR1 LGHDT and CDR2 YNNKEL (reference sequence). The junction had 7 bases not matched to a gene; V was cut back by 4 bases and J by 6 bases. The CDR3 is CASSPRGAGGNEQFF. The CDR3 coding sequence is TGTGCCAGCAGCCCCCGAGGAGCGGGGGGCAATGAGCAGTTCTTC.

The CDR3: CASSSGLAGGLTDTQYF. The CDR3 DNA sequence: TGTGCCAGCAGCTCGGGACTAGCGGGGGGGCTGACAGATACGCAGTATTTT. The rearrangement joins TRBV5-4 to TRBJ2-3; TRBD2 agrees at 16 bases. V lost 3 bases and J lost 3; bases outside the gene matches: 4. The germline CDR1 and CDR2 sequences are SGHNT and YYREEE (reference sequence). The CDR3 runs 17 residues.

About this clone itself: This clone may be a read error of a much larger clone one base away. This chain connects TRBV5-4 to TRBJ1-1, with 8 bases that match TRBD1. Per germline, CDR1 SGHNT and CDR2 YYREEE (reference sequence). Losses at the gene ends were 4 bases for V and 4 bases for J; bases not matched to a gene: 3. CDR3 size: 13 residues. CDR3 DNA sequence: TGTGCCAGCAGCAAAACAGGGGGCACTGAAGCTTTCTTT. Residues: CASSKTGGTEAFF.

This rearrangement joins TRBV9 to TRBJ2-3, with 7 bases that match TRBD2. V lost 1 base to trimming and J lost 5 bases; unmatched junction nucleotides: 4. Germline lookup yields CDR1 SGDLS and CDR2 YYNGEE. This CDR3 region has 14 residues. DNA for the CDR3: TGTGCCAGCAGCGTACCGGGGGGAATAGATACGCAGTATTTT. Translating it yields CASSVPGGIDTQYF.

The V call is TRBV6-4, the J call TRBJ1-1, with 7 positions matching TRBD1. Germline V gene sequence: CDR1 MRHNA, CDR2 SNTAGT. This CDR3 region has 13 residues. The trim removed 6 bases at V and 7 bases at J, leaving 8 bases unmatched. The CDR3 reads CASRVDRASEAFF. The DNA of the CDR3 is TGTGCCAGCAGAGTAGACAGGGCTAGTGAAGCTTTCTTT.

The chain recombines TRBV6-5 with TRBJ1-6; D is possibly TRBD1 (6 bases). The CDR3 has 13 residues. Germline CDR1 reads MNHEY; CDR2 reads SVGAGI. The ends were cut back, 6 bases at V and 7 bases at J, with 10 bases in the middle. As DNA, the CDR3 is TGTGCCAGCAGACATACAGGGAATTCACCCCTCCACTTT. Translated: CASRHTGNSPLHF.

Only one count was recorded for this clone. The rearrangement joins TRBV29-1 to TRBJ2-7; 7 positions agree with TRBD1. Germline CDR1 is SQVTM and CDR2 is ANQGSEA. This CDR3 spans 13 amino acids. V gave up 4 bases and J gave up 2 bases; unmatched junction bases: 5. The CDR3 bases are TGCAGCGTTGTAGGGACAGAACCCTACGAGCAGTACTTC. Protein: CSVVGTEPYEQYF.

The chain carries TRBV12-3 or TRBV12-4 and TRBJ1-2, with a weak D call TRBD1 (6 bases). Trimming removed 8 bases from V and 4 bases from J, with 11 bases in between. The CDR3 has 12 amino acids. The CDR3 coding sequence is TGTGCCAGCTCAACAGGGCCCTATGGCTACACCTTC. Translated, it gives CASSTGPYGYTF.

V gene TRBV11-2 combines with J gene TRBJ2-7, with TRBD1 matching over 8 bases. This CDR3 has 14 residues. Germline V gene lookup returns CDR1 SGHAT and CDR2 FQNNGV. The ends lost 5 bases at V and 1 base at J; junction bases unmatched: 4. DNA for the CDR3: TGTGCCAGCAGCCCAGGGACAGGTTCCTACGAGCAGTACTTC. Encoded protein: CASSPGTGSYEQYF.

The V call is TRBV2, the J call TRBJ1-4; no clear D. The CDR3 runs to 13 residues. Germline assignment: CDR1 SNHLY and CDR2 FYNNEI. V was cut by 6 bases and J by 0 bases, with 5 bases left in between. The CDR3 region has the DNA TGTGCCAGCAGAGTAGCAACTAATGAAAAACTGTTTTTT. It encodes CASRVATNEKLFF.

The chain couples TRBV28 to TRBJ1-4; D is perhaps TRBD1 (5 bases). Looked up from germline, CDR1 is MDHEN and CDR2 is SYDVKM. Trimming pared 7 bases from V and 3 bases from J, leaving 15 bases between. This CDR3 region has 15 residues. The CDR3 coding sequence is TGTGCCAGCACCCCCCTAGACAGACCTAATGAAAAACTGTTTTTT. Protein product: CASTPLDRPNEKLFF.

The chain recombines TRBV5-6 with TRBJ1-1; D gene unclear. This CDR3 is 12 amino acids long. The germline V gene has CDR1 SGHDT and CDR2 YYEEEE. V shed 6 bases and J shed 8 bases, with 14 bases lying between them. The CDR3 here is CASTRWAEEAFF. In DNA, the CDR3 is TGTGCCAGCACCCGGTGGGCAGAAGAAGCTTTCTTT.

This sequence joins TRBV3-1 (or the pseudogene TRBV3-2) and TRBJ1-6, with TRBD1 matching over 7 bases. Per germline, CDR1 LGHDT and CDR2 YNNKEL (reference sequence). The V gene end was trimmed by 1 base and the J gene end by 9 bases; junction bases not matched to a gene: 6. There are 15 residues in the CDR3. The CDR3 spells CASSQVGTATSPLHF. The DNA for the CDR3 is TGTGCCAGCAGCCAAGTGGGGACAGCCACTTCACCCCTCCACTTT.

The genes are TRBV10-2 and TRBJ2-4, with D possibly matching TRBD2 (7 bases). The CDR3 sequence is 15 residues long. Germline V gives CDR1 WSHSY, CDR2 SAAADI. Between the trimmed V and J ends, which lost 3 bases and 5 bases, there was a span of 14 bases. CDR3 coding DNA: TGCGCCAGCAGTGAATTCGGGGGGCGACAAAACATTCAGTACTTC. This codes for CASSEFGGRQNIQYF.

The V and J genes are TRBV5-1 and TRBJ1-1; no reliable D call. The CDR3 runs 19 residues. The ends were cut back, 1 base at V and 5 bases at J, with 27 bases in the middle. CDR1 SGHRS and CDR2 YFSETQ come from the germline V gene. DNA of the CDR3: TGCGCCAGCAGCTTGTTCTTGGGCAATATAGAGGCCTCGGGGACTGAAGCTTTCTTT. Residues: CASSLFLGNIEASGTEAFF.

This clone showed up just once. The gene calls are TRBV10-2 and TRBJ2-1; TRBD2 aligns across 11 bases. Germline CDR1 reads WSHSY; CDR2 reads SAAADI. The CDR3 spans 19 residues. With V trimmed by 7 bases and J by 0 bases, 14 bases remained unmatched. CDR3 protein: CASTGGTSGFLSSYNEQFF. The CDR3, as DNA: TGCGCCAGCACCGGGGGGACTAGCGGCTTTCTCAGCTCCTACAATGAGCAGTTCTTC.

The chain couples TRBV6-5 to TRBJ1-2, with TRBD1 as a possible D gene (6 bases). This CDR3 is 13 amino acids long. Trimming stripped 6 bases from V and 8 bases from J, with 16 bases between. Per germline, CDR1 MNHEY and CDR2 SVGAGI. CDR3: CASRYRDNQGYTF. The CDR3 DNA reads as TGTGCCAGCAGGTACCGGGACAATCAAGGCTACACCTTC.

V gene TRBV7-2 combines with J gene TRBJ1-5; D is perhaps TRBD1 (6 bases). The ends were cut back, 0 bases at V and 7 bases at J, with 16 bases in the middle. CDR1 is SGHTA, CDR2 FQGNSA, per germline. The CDR3 spans 16 residues. CDR3: CASSLAVGGLVQPQHF. The DNA of the CDR3 is TGTGCCAGCAGCTTAGCAGTCGGGGGGCTGGTCCAGCCCCAGCATTTT.